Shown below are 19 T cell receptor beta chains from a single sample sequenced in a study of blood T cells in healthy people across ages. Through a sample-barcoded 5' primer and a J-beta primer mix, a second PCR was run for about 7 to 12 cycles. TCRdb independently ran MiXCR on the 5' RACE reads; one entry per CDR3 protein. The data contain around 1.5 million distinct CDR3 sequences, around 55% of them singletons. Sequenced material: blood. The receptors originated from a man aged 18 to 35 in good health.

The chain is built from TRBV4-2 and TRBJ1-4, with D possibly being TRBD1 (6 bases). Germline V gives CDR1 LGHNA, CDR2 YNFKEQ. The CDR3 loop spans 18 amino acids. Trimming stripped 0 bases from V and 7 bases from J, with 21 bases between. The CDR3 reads CASSQDRTDLGLGEKLFF. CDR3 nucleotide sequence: TGTGCCAGCAGCCAAGATCGGACAGACCTCGGGTTAGGTGAAAAACTGTTTTTT.

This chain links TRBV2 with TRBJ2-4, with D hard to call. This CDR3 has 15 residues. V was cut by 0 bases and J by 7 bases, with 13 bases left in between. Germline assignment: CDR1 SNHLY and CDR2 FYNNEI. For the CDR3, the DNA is TGTGCCAGCAGTGAAGCTCTTCGAACCCAGAACATTCAGTACTTC. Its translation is CASSEALRTQNIQYF.

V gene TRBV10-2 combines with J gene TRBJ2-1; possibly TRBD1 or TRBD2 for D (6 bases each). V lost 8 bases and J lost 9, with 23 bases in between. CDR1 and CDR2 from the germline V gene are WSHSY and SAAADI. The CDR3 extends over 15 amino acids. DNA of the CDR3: TGCGCCAGCCGGGGGCCGAGTGCCGCCCTTGGTGAGCAGTTCTTC. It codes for CASRGPSAALGEQFF.

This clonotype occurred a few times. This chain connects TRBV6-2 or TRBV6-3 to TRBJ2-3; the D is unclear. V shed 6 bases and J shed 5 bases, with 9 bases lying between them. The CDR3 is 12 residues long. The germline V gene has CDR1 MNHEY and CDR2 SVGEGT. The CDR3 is CASRTNRDTQYF. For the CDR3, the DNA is TGTGCCAGCAGGACCAACCGAGATACGCAGTATTTT.

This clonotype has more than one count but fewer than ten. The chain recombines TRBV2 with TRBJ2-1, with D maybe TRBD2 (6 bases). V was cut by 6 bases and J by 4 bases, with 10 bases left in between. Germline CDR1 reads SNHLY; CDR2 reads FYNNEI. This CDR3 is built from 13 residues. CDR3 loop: CASRVGGYNEQFF. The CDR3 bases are TGTGCCAGCAGGGTTGGAGGGTACAATGAGCAGTTCTTC.

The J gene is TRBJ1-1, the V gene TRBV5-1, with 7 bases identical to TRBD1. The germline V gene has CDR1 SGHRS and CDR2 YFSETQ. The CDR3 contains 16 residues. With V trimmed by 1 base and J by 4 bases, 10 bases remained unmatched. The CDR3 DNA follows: TGCGCCAGCAGCTTGTTGGTCACGGACAGGAGCACTGAAGCTTTCTTT. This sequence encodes CASSLLVTDRSTEAFF. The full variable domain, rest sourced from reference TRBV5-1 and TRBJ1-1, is KAGVTQTPRYLIKTRGQQVTLSCSPISGHRSVSWYQQTPGQGLQFLFEYFSETQRNKGNFPGRFSGRQFSNSRSEMNVSTLELGDSALYLCASSLLVTDRSTEAFFGQGTRLTVV.

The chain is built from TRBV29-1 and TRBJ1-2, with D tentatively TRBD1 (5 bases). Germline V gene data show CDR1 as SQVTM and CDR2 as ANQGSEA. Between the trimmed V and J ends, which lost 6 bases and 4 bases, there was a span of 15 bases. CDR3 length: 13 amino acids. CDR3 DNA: TGCAGCGTCGTGACCGGGGACTTCTATGGCTACACCTTC. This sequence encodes CSVVTGDFYGYTF.

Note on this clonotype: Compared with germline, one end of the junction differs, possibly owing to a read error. This CDR3 is CASSYSRPYNEQFF. The DNA for the CDR3 is TGTGCCAGCAGTTACTCTCGGCCCTACAATGAGCAGTTCTTC. This rearrangement joins TRBV10-2 to TRBJ2-1; D is undetermined. Germline CDR1 and CDR2: WSHSY and SAAADI. The CDR3 consists of 14 residues.

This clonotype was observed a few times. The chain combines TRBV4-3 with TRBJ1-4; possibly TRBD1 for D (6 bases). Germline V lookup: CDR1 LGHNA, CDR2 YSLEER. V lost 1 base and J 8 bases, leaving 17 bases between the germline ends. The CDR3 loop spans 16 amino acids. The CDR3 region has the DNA TGCGCCAGCAGCCAAGGATCTACAGGGTCGAGAGAAAAACTGTTTTTT. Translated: CASSQGSTGSREKLFF.

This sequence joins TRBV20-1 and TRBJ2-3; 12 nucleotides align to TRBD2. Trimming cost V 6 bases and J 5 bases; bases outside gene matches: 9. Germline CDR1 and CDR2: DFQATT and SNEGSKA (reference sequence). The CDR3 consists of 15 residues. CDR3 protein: CSAARTSGIQDTQYF. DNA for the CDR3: TGCAGTGCCGCGAGGACTAGCGGGATCCAAGATACGCAGTATTTT.

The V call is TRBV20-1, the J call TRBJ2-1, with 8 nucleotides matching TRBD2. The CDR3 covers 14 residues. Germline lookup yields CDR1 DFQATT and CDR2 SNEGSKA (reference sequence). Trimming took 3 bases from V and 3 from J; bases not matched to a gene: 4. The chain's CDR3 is CSASYGGVYNEQFF. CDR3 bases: TGCAGTGCTAGTTACGGGGGGGTCTACAATGAGCAGTTCTTC.

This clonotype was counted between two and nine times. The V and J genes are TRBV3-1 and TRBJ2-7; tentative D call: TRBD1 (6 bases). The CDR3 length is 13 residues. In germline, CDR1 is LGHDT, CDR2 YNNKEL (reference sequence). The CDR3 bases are TGTGTCCCGGGCAGACAGGTAGATTACGAGCAGTACTTC. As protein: CVPGRQVDYEQYF.

The CDR3 loop reads CSATNRVNEQFF. Here the CDR3 DNA reads TGCAGTGCTACAAACAGGGTTAATGAGCAGTTCTTC. The chain is built from TRBV20-1 and TRBJ2-1; possible D gene TRBD1, 6 bases. In germline, CDR1 is DFQATT, CDR2 SNEGSKA (reference sequence). The CDR3 has 12 amino acids. V lost 4 bases to trimming and J lost 7 bases, with 11 bases between them.

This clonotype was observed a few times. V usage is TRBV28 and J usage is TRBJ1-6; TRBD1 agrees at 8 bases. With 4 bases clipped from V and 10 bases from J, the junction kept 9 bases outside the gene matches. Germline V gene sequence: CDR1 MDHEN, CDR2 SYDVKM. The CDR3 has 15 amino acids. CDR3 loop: CASSYGQGRVSPLHF. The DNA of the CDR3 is TGTGCCAGCAGTTATGGACAGGGAAGAGTGTCACCCCTCCACTTT.

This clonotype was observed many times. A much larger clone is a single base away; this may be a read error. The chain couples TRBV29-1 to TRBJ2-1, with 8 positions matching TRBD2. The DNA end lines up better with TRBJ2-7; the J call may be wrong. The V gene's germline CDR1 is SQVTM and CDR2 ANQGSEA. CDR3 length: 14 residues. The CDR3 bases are TGCAGCGGTAGCGGGACCAGCTCCTACAATGAGCAGTACTTC. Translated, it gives CSGSGTSSYNEQYF.

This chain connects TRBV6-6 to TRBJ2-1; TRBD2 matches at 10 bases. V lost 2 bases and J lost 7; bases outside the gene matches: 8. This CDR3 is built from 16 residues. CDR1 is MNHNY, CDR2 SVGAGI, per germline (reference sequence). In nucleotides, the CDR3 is TGTGCCAGCAGTTACGCCCCTAGCGGGAGAGGTAATGAGCAGTTCTTC. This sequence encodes CASSYAPSGRGNEQFF.

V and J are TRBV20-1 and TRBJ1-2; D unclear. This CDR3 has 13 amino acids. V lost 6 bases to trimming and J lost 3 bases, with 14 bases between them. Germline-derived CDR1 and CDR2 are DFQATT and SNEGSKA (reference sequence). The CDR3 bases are TGCAGTGCCATCCGCCAGGACGACTATGGCTACACCTTC. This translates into CSAIRQDDYGYTF.

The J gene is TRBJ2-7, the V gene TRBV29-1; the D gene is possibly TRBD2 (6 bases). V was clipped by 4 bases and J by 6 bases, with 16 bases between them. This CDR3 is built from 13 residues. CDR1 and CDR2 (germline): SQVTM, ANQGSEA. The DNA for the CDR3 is TGCAGCGTTGCCCCTTCCTCGGGACTCGAGCAGTACTTC. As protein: CSVAPSSGLEQYF.

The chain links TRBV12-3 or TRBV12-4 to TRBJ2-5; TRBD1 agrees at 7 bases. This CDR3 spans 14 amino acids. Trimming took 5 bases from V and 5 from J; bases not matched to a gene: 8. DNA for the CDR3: TGTGCCAGCAGTGTAGACACCAGGGGGGAGACCCAGTACTTC. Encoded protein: CASSVDTRGETQYF.